This entry describes one TCR beta chain. Its antigen is not known. The donors gave bone marrow, and they were healthy. The primer mix had 60 Vbeta and 13 Jbeta primers. The assay was immunoSEQ multiplex PCR, and TCRdb's table has in-frame clones only and misses some. The sample includes some 180,000 clones, over 70% seen only once; the top ten take more than 3.5%. This sample is drawn from a study of cytomegalovirus exposure and HLA in healthy donors. Turning to the study itself: An early data release held 80 million or so unique TCRs from HLA-typed donors.

Study-wide points: Within a later analysis, the majority of CMV-associated TCR beta chains appeared HLA-restricted. Rare TCR sequences dominated, though some public TCRs recurred in many donors.

J gave up 3 bases and V 4 bases, and 3 bases lay outside the gene matches. The CDR3 is made up of 13 amino acids. CDR1 and CDR2 from the germline V gene are MNHEY and SVGAGI. Sample: PBMCs. This chain joins TRBV6-5 and TRBJ2-7, with 7 positions matching TRBD1. The origin of this receptor is a woman aged 60-75 years in good health and CMV-seropositive. Written as DNA, the CDR3 is TGTGCCAGCAGTTCCTACAGGGGCTACGAGCAGTACTTC. Translation gives CASSSYRGYEQYF.